This T cell receptor (beta chain) is from a study of T cells in Graves' hyperthyroidism and ophthalmopathy. Amplification yielded TCR beta CDR3 regions, with RNA transcripts as the source. HTBI primers were employed in a first-round RT-PCR of the TCR CDR3. TCRdb passed the multiplex PCR reads through MiXCR, listing each CDR3 protein once. The table includes hundreds of thousands of distinct CDR3 sequences, over 12% detected once. This clonotype was observed at least ten times. The source material was blood. This receptor was taken from a man in his late teens or twenties with Graves' ophthalmopathy.

This chain's CDR3 is CASSLDHTDTQYF. The CDR3 DNA is TGCGCCAGCAGCTTGGACCACACAGATACGCAGTATTTT. J is TRBJ2-3 and V is TRBV5-1; D not certain. With 0 bases removed from V and 2 bases from J, the gap between germline ends came to 4 bases. The CDR3 runs 13 residues. CDR1 and CDR2 (germline): SGHRS, YFSETQ.